This paragraph reports one TCR beta chain. Its binding antigen is unknown. No much larger clone is present one base from it, and per-base qualities are unavailable. This sample was taken from a study of blood T cells in healthy people across ages (dated by TCRdb to about 2015). Regarding the research as a whole: In model experiments, roughly one uniquely barcoded TCR beta cDNA molecule per two T cells was captured by template switching. Two additional independent replicas of 1 million unique cDNA reads from the same blood draw were analyzed for two donors (one aged 18 to 30 and one aged 80 or older). The study measured age-related changes in TCR beta repertoire diversity using deep sequencing normalized with unique cDNA molecular identifiers. To avoid experimental bias, donors of different ages were randomly spread across the sequencing lanes. The donors were divided into four age groups: young (average around 15 years), middle-aged (under 40), aged (about 56) and long-lived (about 79). Broader findings and caveats from the paper: Estimates of total diversity from one million sequenced T cells were regarded as lower bounds and underestimates. Observed TCR beta diversity per million T cells fell roughly linearly with age, and a significant reduction was already apparent by age roughly 40. The percentage of naive T cells measured by flow cytometry correlated strongly with observed TCR beta diversity. Since profiling was done on bulk unsorted PBMCs, naive and antigen-experienced compartments could not be conclusively compared. Because donor CMV infection status was unknown, age-related changes in expanded clonotypes were potentially confounded. Compared with the aged group, the long-lived group had more naive CD4+ T cells, fewer expanded clones and increased TCR diversity, suggesting age selection.

The library was prepared using 5' RACE. The instrument given in TCRdb is Illumina HiSeq 2500. A second PCR of about 6 to 11 cycles was run with a J-beta primer mix and a sample-barcoded 5' primer. Each TCR beta cDNA molecule received a unique molecular identifier from a template-switch 5' adaptor carrying 12 random nucleotides. Each sample yielded at least 3 million CDR3-containing paired-end reads. First-strand cDNA synthesis was performed from all RNA using the Mint cDNA synthesis kit, with priming by a TRBC-specific oligonucleotide. Following uracil-DNA glycosylase treatment, a first 18-cycle PCR with universal primers M1SS and BC2_uni_R was performed on all cDNA. The paper's data handling went like this. Normalization of each sample was performed by random selection of 1 million high-quality reads, each carrying a distinct molecular identifier. Instead of being binned into consensus sequences, reads with shared molecular identifiers were discarded. MiTCR, with a Q25 quality threshold and the strictest error-elimination algorithm, was used for CDR3 identification, clonotype clustering and error correction. A nonparametric unseen species model with Euler transformation was used to estimate lower-bound total TCR beta diversity. In TCRdb, the public reads were trimmed at Q25 with fastp and aligned with MiXCR, with productive beta chains retained. Merged by CDR3 protein, the rows form single entries marked with the most common genes and DNA. For this entry, the V and J calls and clone size follow TCRdb and not the study's own pipeline. Within this sample are some 1,500,000 distinct CDR3 sequences, with approximately 43% of them counted one time only. The biggest ten clones account for roughly 3.7% of the sample.

The 40 or so donors, aged 6 to 90 years, were systemically healthy Caucasian individuals from Russia. Around 10 milliliters of peripheral blood were drawn from each donor into EDTA-treated Vacutainer tubes. Ficoll-Paque density-gradient centrifugation was used to isolate PBMCs, with at least 6.5 million per sample. Trizol reagent was used to extract total RNA from the PBMCs, yielding at least 6 micrograms per sample. For every donor, an aliquot of PBMCs went through flow cytometry to measure the percentages of naive CD45RAhigh/CD27high T cells. Sequenced material: blood. The sequence came from a young woman in good health.

The sequenced DNA: TGCAGTGCTAGCGGGACCGGACAGGGGGTCCCATTAAGAACGCAGTATTTT. Its amino acids are CSASGTGQGVPLRTQYF. The rearrangement combines TRBV20-1 with TRBJ2-3, with TRBD1 matching 10 junction bases. Ends trimmed: V by 3 bases, J by 9 bases; bases unmatched to a gene: 18. From cysteine to phenylalanine, the CDR3 is 17 amino acids long. Only the CDR3 part of the read is kept: 51 bases, read in frame from the first base. Looking up the germline V gene (reference sequence) yields CDR1 DFQATT and CDR2 SNEGSKA.